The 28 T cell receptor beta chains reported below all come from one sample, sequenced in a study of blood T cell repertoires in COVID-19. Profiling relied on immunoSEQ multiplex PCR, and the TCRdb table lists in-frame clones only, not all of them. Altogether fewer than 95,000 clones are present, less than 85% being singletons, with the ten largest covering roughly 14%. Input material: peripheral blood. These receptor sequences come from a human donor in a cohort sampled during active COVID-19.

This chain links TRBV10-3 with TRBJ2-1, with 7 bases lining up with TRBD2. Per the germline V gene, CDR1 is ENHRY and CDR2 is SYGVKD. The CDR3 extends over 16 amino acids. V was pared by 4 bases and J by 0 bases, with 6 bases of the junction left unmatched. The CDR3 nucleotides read TGTGCCATCAGTGGGGCTAGCGGAAGCTCCTACAATGAGCAGTTCTTC. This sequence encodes CAISGASGSSYNEQFF.

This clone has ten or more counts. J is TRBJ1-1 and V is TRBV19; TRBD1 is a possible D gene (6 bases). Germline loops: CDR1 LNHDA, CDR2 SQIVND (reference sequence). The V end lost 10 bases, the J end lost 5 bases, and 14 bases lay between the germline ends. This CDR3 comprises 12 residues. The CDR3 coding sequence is TGTGCCACTGGGACATTTGGGACTGAAGCTTTCTTT. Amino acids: CATGTFGTEAFF.

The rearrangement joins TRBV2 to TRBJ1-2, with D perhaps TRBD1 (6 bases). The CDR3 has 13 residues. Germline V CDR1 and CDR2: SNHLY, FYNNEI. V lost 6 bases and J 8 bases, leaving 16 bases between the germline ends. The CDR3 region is CASRMTGLGGYTF. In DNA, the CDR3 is TGTGCCAGCAGGATGACAGGATTGGGAGGCTACACCTTC.

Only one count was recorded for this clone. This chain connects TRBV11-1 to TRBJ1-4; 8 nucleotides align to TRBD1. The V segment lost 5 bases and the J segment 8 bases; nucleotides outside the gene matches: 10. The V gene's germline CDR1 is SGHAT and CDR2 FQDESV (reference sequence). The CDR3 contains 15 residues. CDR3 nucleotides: TGTGCCAGCAGCCTCCAGGGGGCTCGTGGGGAAAAACTGTTTTTT. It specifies CASSLQGARGEKLFF.

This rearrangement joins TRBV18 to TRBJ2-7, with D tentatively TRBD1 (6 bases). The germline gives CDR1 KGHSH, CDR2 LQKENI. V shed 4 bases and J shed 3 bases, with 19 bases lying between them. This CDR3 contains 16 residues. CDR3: CASSLNRGHGSYEQYF. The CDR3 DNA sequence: TGTGCCAGCTCACTAAATAGGGGACATGGAAGCTACGAGCAGTACTTC.

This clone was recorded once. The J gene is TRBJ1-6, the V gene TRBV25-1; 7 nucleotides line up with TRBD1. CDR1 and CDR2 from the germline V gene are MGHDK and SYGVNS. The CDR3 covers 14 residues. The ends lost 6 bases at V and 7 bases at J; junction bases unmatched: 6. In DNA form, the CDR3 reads TGTGCCAGCAGACAGGGGCCCCTGAATTCACCCCTCCACTTT. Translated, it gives CASRQGPLNSPLHF.

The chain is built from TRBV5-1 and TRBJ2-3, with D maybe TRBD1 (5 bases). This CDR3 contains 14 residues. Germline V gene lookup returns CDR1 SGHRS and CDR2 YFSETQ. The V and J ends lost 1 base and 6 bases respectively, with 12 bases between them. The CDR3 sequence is CASSLLTAGDTQYF. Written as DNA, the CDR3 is TGCGCCAGCAGCTTGCTGACTGCAGGGGATACGCAGTATTTT. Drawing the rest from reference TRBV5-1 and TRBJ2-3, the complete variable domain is KAGVTQTPRYLIKTRGQQVTLSCSPISGHRSVSWYQQTPGQGLQFLFEYFSETQRNKGNFPGRFSGRQFSNSRSEMNVSTLELGDSALYLCASSLLTAGDTQYFGPGTRLTVL.

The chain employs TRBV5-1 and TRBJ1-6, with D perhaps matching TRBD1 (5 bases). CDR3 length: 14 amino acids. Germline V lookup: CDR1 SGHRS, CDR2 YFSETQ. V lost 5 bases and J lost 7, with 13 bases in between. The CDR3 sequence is CASSLPTVNSPLHF. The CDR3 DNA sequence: TGCGCCAGCAGTCTTCCGACAGTAAATTCACCCCTCCACTTT.

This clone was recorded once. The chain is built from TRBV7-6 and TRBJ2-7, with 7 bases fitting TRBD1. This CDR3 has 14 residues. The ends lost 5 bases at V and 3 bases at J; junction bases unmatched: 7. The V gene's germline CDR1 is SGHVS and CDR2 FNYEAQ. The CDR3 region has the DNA TGTGCCAGCAGCCCGCGACAGGGCCGCTACGAGCAGTACTTC. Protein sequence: CASSPRQGRYEQYF.

This CDR3 reads CASSDLSRRSHYGYTF. In DNA form, the CDR3 reads TGTGCCAGCAGTGATCTTTCCAGGCGTTCCCACTATGGCTACACCTTC. The chain carries TRBV6-1 and TRBJ1-2; D ambiguous. This CDR3 has 16 amino acids. The germline V gene has CDR1 MNHNS and CDR2 SASEGT. The V end was cut by 3 bases, the J end by 3 bases, with 17 bases between.

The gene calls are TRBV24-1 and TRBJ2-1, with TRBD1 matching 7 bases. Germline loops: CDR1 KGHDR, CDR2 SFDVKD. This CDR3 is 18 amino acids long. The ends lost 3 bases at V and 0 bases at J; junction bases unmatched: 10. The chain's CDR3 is CATSDELPTGSSYNEQFF. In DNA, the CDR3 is TGTGCCACCAGTGATGAATTGCCGACAGGGAGCTCCTACAATGAGCAGTTCTTC.

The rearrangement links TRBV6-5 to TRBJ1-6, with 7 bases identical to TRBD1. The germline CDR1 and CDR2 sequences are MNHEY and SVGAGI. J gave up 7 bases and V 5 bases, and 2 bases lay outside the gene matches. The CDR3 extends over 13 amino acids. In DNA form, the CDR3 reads TGTGCCAGCAGTCCCAGGGGGAATTCACCCCTCCACTTT. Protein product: CASSPRGNSPLHF.

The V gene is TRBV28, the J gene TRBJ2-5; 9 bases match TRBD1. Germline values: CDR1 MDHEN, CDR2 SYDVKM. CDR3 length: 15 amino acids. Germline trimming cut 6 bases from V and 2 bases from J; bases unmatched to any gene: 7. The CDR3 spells CASRSGTGIQETQYF. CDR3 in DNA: TGTGCCAGCAGGTCCGGGACAGGGATACAAGAGACCCAGTACTTC.

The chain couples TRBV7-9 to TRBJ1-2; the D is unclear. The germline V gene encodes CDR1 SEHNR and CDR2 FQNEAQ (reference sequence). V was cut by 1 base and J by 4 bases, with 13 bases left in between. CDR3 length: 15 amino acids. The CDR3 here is CASSLVGPGSYGYTF. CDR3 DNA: TGTGCCAGCAGCTTAGTCGGGCCCGGGAGCTATGGCTACACCTTC.

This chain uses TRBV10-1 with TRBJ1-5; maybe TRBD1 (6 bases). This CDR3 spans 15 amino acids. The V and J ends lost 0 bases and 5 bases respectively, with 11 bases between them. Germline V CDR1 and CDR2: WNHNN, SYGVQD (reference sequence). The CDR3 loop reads CASSESVSGDQPQHF. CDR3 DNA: TGCGCCAGCAGTGAGTCTGTTTCAGGGGATCAGCCCCAGCATTTT.

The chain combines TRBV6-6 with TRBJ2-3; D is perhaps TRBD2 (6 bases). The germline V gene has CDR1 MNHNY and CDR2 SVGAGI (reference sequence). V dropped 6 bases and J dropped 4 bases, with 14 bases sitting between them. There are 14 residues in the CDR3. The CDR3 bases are TGTGCCAGCAGAAACGGTGCGGGGCCAGATACGCAGTATTTT. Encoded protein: CASRNGAGPDTQYF.

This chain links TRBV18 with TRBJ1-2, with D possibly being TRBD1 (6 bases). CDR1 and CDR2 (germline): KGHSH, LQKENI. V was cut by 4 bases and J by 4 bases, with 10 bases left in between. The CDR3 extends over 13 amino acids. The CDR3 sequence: CASSQGGLYGYTF. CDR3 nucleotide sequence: TGTGCCAGCTCACAAGGGGGTCTCTATGGCTACACCTTC.

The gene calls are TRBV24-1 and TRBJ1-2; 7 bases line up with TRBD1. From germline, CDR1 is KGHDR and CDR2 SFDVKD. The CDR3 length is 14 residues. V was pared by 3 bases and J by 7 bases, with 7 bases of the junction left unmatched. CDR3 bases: TGTGCCACCAGTGATCGGGGACAGCAGCGTGGCTACACCTTC. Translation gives CATSDRGQQRGYTF.

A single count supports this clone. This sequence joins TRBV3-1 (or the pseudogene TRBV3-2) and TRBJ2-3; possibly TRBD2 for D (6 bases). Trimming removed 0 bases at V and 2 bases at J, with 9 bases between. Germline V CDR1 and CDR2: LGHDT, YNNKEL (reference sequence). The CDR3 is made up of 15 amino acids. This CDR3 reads CASSQDGGATDTQYF. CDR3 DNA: TGTGCCAGCAGCCAAGACGGCGGGGCCACAGATACGCAGTATTTT.

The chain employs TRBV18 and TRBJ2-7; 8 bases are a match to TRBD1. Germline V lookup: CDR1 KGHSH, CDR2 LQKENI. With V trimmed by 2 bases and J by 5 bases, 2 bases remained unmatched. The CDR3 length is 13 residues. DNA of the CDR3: TGTGCCAGCTCACCAGGACAGGGAAACGAGCAGTACTTC. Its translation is CASSPGQGNEQYF.

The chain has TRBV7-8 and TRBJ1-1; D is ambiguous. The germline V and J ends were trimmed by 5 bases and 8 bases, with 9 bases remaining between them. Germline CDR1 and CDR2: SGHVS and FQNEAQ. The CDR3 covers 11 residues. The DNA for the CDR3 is TGTGCCAGCAGCCCCCTAGTAGAAGCTTTCTTT. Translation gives CASSPLVEAFF.

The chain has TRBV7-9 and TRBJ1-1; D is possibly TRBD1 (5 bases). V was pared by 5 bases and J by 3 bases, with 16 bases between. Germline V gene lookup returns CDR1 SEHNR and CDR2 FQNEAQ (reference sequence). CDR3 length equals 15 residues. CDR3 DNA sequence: TGTGCCAGCAGCCCACCGGGGGGGGTTGACACTGAAGCTTTCTTT. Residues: CASSPPGGVDTEAFF.

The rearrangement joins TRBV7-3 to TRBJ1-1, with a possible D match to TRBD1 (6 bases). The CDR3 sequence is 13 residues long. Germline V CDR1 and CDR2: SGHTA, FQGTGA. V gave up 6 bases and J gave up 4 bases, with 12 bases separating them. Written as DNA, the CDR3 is TGTGCCAGCAGTCCAGGACAGATCACTGAAGCTTTCTTT. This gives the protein CASSPGQITEAFF.

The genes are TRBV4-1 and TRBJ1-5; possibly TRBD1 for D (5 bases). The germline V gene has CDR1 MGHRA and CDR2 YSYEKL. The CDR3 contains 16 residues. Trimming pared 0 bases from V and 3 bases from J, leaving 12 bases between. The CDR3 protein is CASSQEGGIFNQPQHF. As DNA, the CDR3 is TGCGCCAGCAGCCAAGAGGGGGGGATCTTCAATCAGCCCCAGCATTTT.

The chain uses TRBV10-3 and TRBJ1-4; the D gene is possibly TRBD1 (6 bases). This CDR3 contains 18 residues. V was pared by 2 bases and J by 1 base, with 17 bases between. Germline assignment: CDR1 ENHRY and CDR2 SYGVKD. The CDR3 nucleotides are TGTGCCATCAGTGAGAATGGTCGGGGGGCGGAAACTAATGAAAAACTGTTTTTT. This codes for CAISENGRGAETNEKLFF.

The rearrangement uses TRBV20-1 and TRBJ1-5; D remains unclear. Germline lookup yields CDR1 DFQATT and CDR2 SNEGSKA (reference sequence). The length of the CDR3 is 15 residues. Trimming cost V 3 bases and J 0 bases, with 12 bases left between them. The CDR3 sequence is CSASNQAHSNQPQHF. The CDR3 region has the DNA TGCAGTGCTAGTAACCAGGCCCATAGCAATCAGCCCCAGCATTTT.

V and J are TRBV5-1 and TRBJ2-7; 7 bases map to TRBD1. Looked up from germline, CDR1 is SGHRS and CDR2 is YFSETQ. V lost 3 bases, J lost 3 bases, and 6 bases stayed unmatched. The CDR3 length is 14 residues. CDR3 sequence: CASSYSQGSYEQYF. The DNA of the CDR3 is TGCGCCAGCAGCTACTCACAGGGGAGCTACGAGCAGTACTTC.

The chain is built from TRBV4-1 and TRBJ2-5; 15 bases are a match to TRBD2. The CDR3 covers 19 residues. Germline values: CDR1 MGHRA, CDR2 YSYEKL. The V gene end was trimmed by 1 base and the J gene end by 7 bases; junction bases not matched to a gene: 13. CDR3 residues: CASSQGTGTSGGPRVTQYF. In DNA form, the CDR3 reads TGCGCCAGCAGCCAAGGGACCGGGACTAGCGGGGGGCCCCGGGTGACCCAGTACTTC.